A selection of T cell receptor beta chains follows, all from one sample in a study of blood T cell repertoires in COVID-19. Profiled with immunoSEQ multiplex PCR; TCRdb holds only in-frame clones, not every one. In the table there are 55,000 to 90,000 clones, approximately 80% of which are singletons. The sample taken for sequencing was peripheral blood. The receptor set was obtained from a woman aged 65 to 85 with acute or convalescent COVID-19. Both conserved end residues are part of each CDR3. D genes are given only for firm matches. Rows give clone size only sometimes, using once, few, many, or a class for an expanded clone.

d_call: .
clone_size: .
j_call: TRBJ1-2
v_call: TRBV7-3
cdr3_nt: TGTGCCAGCAGCCCGACCAAAGACAGCGTCTATGGCTACACCTTC
cdr3_aa: CASSPTKDSVYGYTF

d_call: TRBD1
clone_size: .
j_call: TRBJ2-1
v_call: TRBV6-4
cdr3_nt: TGTGCCAGCAGTCCGGGACAGGGTAACAATGAGCAGTTCTTC
cdr3_aa: CASSPGQGNNEQFF

d_call: TRBD2
clone_size: .
j_call: TRBJ2-5
v_call: TRBV18
cdr3_nt: TGTGCCAGCTCACCAACTATGCTAGCGGAGGGCCAAGAGACCCAGTACTTC
cdr3_aa: CASSPTMLAEGQETQYF

d_call: TRBD2
clone_size: .
j_call: TRBJ2-7
v_call: TRBV6-2/TRBV6-3
cdr3_nt: TGTGCCAGCAGTTATAGCGGGAAGGAGTACTTC
cdr3_aa: CASSYSGKEYF

d_call: .
clone_size: .
j_call: TRBJ2-7
v_call: TRBV27
cdr3_nt: TGTGCCAGCAGTTTATTTGGGGAGGAGGGCGAGCAGTACTTC
cdr3_aa: CASSLFGEEGEQYF

d_call: .
clone_size: .
j_call: TRBJ1-1
v_call: TRBV29-1
cdr3_nt: TGCAGCGTTGCCCGGGACAAGAACACTGAAGCTTTCTTT
cdr3_aa: CSVARDKNTEAFF

d_call: .
clone_size: few
j_call: TRBJ1-4
v_call: TRBV7-2
cdr3_nt: TGTGCCAGCAGCACGGGGGTGACTAATGAAAAACTGTTTTTT
cdr3_aa: CASSTGVTNEKLFF

d_call: .
clone_size: .
j_call: TRBJ1-6
v_call: TRBV9
cdr3_nt: TGTGCCAGCTCGCAGGTGATCTCTGGGAATTCACCCCTCCACTTT
cdr3_aa: CASSQVISGNSPLHF

d_call: .
clone_size: once
j_call: TRBJ1-2
v_call: TRBV7-9
cdr3_nt: TGTGCCAGCAGCTTATATATCTATGGCTACACCTTC
cdr3_aa: CASSLYIYGYTF

d_call: .
clone_size: .
j_call: TRBJ1-4
v_call: TRBV3-1/TRBV3-2
cdr3_nt: TGTGCCAGCAGCCAAGATCTCGCGGGGAAAGAAAAACTGTTTTTT
cdr3_aa: CASSQDLAGKEKLFF

d_call: TRBD1
clone_size: .
j_call: TRBJ1-4
v_call: TRBV30
cdr3_nt: TGTGCCTGGAGTCACAGGGGAGACGGAAAACTGTTTTTT
cdr3_aa: CAWSHRGDGKLFF

d_call: .
clone_size: few
j_call: TRBJ2-3
v_call: TRBV12-3/TRBV12-4
cdr3_nt: TGTGCCAGCAGTTTTAGAACAGATACGCAGTATTTT
cdr3_aa: CASSFRTDTQYF

d_call: .
clone_size: .
j_call: TRBJ2-7
v_call: TRBV28
cdr3_nt: TGTGCCAGCAGTTTAAGTATCACGGGCGGGAACCAGCAGTACTTC
cdr3_aa: CASSLSITGGNQQYF

d_call: .
clone_size: .
j_call: TRBJ2-4
v_call: TRBV11-2
cdr3_nt: TGTGCCAGCAGCTCCTTTCACGGACAGTCTATTCAGTACTTC
cdr3_aa: CASSSFHGQSIQYF

d_call: .
clone_size: .
j_call: TRBJ1-3
v_call: TRBV19
cdr3_nt: TGTGCCGCGGGGTCCTCTGGAAACACCATATATTTT
cdr3_aa: CAAGSSGNTIYF

d_call: .
clone_size: .
j_call: TRBJ1-1
v_call: TRBV11-2
cdr3_nt: TGTGCCAGCAGCTTACGGGCAGCTCAGGGGAACACTGAAGCTTTCTTT
cdr3_aa: CASSLRAAQGNTEAFF

d_call: TRBD2
clone_size: .
j_call: TRBJ2-7
v_call: TRBV27
cdr3_nt: TGTGCCAGCAGTTGGGGAGGGCGTAACTCCTACGAGCAGTACTTC
cdr3_aa: CASSWGGRNSYEQYF

d_call: .
clone_size: .
j_call: TRBJ2-2
v_call: TRBV7-9
cdr3_nt: TGTGCCAGCAGCCTTCTCACAGGGTCGAACACCGGGGAGCTGTTTTTT
cdr3_aa: CASSLLTGSNTGELFF

d_call: TRBD1
clone_size: .
j_call: TRBJ2-7
v_call: TRBV14
cdr3_nt: TGTGCCAGCAGCCCTAGGACAGGGCACGACGAGCAGTACTTC
cdr3_aa: CASSPRTGHDEQYF

d_call: TRBD1
clone_size: once
j_call: TRBJ2-4
v_call: TRBV19
cdr3_nt: TGTGCCAGTAGTATCGGGACAGCGCGGAACATTCAGTACTTC
cdr3_aa: CASSIGTARNIQYF

d_call: TRBD2
clone_size: few
j_call: TRBJ2-7
v_call: TRBV18
cdr3_nt: TGTGCCAGCTCACCCCCCCTTGGGGCGGGGGGGCGCGGCGAGCAGTACTTC
cdr3_aa: CASSPPLGAGGRGEQYF

d_call: TRBD2
clone_size: once
j_call: TRBJ2-7
v_call: TRBV18
cdr3_nt: TGTGCCAGCTCACCACGACTAGCGGACCCCTACGAGCAGTACTTC
cdr3_aa: CASSPRLADPYEQYF